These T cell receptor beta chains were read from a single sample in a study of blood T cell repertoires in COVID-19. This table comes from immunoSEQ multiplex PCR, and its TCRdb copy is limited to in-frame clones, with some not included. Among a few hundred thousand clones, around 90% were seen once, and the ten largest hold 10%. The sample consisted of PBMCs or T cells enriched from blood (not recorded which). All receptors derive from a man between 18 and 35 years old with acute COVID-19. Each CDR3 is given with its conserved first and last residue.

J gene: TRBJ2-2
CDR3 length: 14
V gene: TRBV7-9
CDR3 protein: CASSLFGGTGELFF

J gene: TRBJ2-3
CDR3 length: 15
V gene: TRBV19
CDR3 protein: CASSAPASGTDTQYF

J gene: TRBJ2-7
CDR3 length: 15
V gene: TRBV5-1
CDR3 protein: CASSETGWEIYEQYF

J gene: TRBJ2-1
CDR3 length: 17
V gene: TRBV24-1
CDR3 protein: CATSDVLAGGSYNEQFF

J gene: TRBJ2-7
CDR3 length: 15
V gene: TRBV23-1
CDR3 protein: CASSQSADRAYEQYF

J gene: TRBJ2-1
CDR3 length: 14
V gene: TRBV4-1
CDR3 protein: CASSPRGSGDEQFF

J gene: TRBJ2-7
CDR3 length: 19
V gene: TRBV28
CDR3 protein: CASSLSQDRGLTSSYEQYF

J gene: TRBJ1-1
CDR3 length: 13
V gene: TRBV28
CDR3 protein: CASSWDTGGEAFF

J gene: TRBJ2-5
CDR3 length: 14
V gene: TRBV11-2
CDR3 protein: CASSLGWGRETQYF

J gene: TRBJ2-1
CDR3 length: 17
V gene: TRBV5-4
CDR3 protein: CASSLTRASGSHNEQFF

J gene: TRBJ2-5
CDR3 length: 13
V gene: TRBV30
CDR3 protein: CAWSVRRVETQYF

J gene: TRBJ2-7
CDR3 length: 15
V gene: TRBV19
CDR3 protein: CASSMSSGISYEQYF

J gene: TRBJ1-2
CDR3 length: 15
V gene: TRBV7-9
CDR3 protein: CASSPQASANYGYTF

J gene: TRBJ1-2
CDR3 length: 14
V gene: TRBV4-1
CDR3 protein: CASSPGQGDYGYTF

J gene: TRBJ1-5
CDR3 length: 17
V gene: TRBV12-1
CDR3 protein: CASLYFSVGEKNQPQHF

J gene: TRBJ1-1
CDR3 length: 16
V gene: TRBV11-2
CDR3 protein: CASSPWHRGSDTEAFF

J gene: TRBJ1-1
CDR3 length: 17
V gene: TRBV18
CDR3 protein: CASSSNSGQIGFTEAFF

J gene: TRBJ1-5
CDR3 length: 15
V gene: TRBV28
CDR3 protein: CASSFETGGYQPQHF

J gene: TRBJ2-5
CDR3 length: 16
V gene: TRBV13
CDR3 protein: CASSSREGGLQETQYF

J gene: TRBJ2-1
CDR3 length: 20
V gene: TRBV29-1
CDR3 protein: CSVEWYGTGGELSSYNEQFF

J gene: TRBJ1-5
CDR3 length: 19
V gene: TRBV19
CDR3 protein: CASSINTGGSSWSNQPQHF

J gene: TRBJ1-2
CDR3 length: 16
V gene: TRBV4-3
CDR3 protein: CASSQELRVGSPGYTF

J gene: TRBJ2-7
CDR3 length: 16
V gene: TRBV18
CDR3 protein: CASSPRHGTEPYEQYF

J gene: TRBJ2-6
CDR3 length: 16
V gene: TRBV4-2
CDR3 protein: CASSQETGGGANVLTF

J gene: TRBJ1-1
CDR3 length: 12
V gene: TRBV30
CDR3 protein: CAWRGTDSEAFF

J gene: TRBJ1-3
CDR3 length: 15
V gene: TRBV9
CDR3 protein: CASSVDPSSGNTIYF

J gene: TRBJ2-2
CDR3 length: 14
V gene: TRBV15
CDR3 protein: CATSRAQGSGELFF

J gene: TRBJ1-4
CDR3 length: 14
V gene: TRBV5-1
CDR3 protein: CASSFNRDDEKLFF

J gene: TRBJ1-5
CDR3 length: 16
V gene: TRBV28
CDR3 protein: CASSFPQGYSNQPQHF

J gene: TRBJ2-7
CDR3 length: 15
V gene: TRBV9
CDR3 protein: CASSVEAGSSYEQYF

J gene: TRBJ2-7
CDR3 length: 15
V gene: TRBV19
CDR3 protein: CASSSNPLPTYEQYF

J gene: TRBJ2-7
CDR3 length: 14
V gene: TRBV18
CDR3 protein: CASSPGLAGDEQYF

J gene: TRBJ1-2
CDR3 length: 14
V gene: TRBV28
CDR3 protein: CASKPPGQIYGYTF

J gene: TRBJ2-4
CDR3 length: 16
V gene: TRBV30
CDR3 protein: CAWSGDNDLAKNIQYF

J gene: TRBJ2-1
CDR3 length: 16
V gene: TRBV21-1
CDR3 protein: CASSCWREGRNNEQFF

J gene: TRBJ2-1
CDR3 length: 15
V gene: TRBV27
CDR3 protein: CASSPRLPRGHEQFF

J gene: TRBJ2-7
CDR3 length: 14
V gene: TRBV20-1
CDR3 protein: CSASRGTGPSEQYF

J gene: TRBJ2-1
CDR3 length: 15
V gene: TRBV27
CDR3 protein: CASSLSSPPYNEQFF

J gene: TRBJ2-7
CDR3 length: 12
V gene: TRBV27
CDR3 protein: CASADNSYEQYF

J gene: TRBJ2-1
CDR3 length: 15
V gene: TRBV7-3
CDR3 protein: CASSSPGGRTDEQFF

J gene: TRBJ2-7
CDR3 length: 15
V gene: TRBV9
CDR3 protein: CASSVAPSGTYEQYF

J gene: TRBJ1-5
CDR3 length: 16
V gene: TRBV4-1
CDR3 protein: CASSQDSLEDNQPQHF

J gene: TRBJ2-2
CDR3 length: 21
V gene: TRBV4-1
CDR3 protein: CARSPLRFSPQGRWRTGELFF

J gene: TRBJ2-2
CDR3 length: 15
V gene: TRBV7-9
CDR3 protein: CASSHGFENTGELFF

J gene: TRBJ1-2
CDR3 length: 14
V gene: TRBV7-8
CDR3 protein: CASSLASARNGYTF

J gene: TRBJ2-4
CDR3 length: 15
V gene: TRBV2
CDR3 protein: CASSRQDLAKNIQYF

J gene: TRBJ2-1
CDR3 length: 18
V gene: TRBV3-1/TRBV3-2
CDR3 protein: CASSQGRTNSHAYNEQFF

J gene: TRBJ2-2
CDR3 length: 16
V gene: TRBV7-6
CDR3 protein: CASGQGWVGLTGELFF

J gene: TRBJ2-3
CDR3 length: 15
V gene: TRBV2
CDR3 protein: CASSEAFLSTDTQYF

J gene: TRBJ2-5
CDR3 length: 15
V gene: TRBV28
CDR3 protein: CASRLAGGPGETQYF

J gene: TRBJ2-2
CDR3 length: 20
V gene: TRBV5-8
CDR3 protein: CASRTREWTGLAVNTGELFF

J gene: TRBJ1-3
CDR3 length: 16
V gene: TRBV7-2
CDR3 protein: CASSLDDILSGNTIYF

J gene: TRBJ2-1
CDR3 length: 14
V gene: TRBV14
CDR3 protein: CASSQGRGGNEQFF

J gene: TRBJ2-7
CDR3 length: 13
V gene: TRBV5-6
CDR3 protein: CASSSRGAYEQYF